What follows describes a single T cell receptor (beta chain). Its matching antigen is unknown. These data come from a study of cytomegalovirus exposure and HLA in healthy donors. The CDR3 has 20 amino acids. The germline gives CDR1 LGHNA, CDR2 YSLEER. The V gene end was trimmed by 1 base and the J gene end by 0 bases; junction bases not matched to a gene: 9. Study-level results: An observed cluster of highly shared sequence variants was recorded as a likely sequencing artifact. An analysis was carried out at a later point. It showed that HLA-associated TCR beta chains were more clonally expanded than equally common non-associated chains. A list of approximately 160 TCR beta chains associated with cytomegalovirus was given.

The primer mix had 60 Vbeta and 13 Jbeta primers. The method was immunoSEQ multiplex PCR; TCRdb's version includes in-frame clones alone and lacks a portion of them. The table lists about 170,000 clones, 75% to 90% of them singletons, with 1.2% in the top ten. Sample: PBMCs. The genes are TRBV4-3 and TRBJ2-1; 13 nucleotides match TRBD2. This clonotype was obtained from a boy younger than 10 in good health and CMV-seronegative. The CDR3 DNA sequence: TGCGCCAGCAGCCAAGGAGGGGGACTAGCGGGAACTGTCTCCTACAATGAGCAGTTCTTC. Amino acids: CASSQGGGLAGTVSYNEQFF.